One sample yielded the 24 T cell receptor beta chains listed below, sequenced in a study of blood T cell repertoires in COVID-19. The data were produced by immunoSEQ multiplex PCR, yet TCRdb's version contains in-frame clones alone and is incomplete. The sample carries around 300,000 clones, about nine tenths recorded once. The sample taken for sequencing was peripheral blood. The receptors here all came from a woman in her twenties or thirties with COVID-19, enrolled during active disease.

This clone was counted a single time. V gene TRBV12-3 or TRBV12-4 combines with J gene TRBJ2-7; D is possibly TRBD2 (6 bases). V dropped 3 bases and J dropped 7 bases, with 7 bases sitting between them. The CDR3 contains 11 residues. The CDR3 loop reads CASSFGGEQYF. The CDR3 region has the DNA TGTGCCAGCAGTTTTGGGGGGGAGCAGTACTTC.

This chain uses TRBV7-3 with TRBJ2-5, with 8 bases matching TRBD2. The CDR3 loop spans 13 amino acids. The V gene end was trimmed by 2 bases and the J gene end by 5 bases; junction bases not matched to a gene: 1. Germline values: CDR1 SGHTA, CDR2 FQGTGA. In DNA form, the CDR3 reads TGTGCCAGCAGCTTAGGCGGGAGGGAGACCCAGTACTTC. It specifies CASSLGGRETQYF.

This chain links TRBV4-1 with TRBJ2-4; D might be TRBD1 (5 bases). Germline V gene data show CDR1 as MGHRA and CDR2 as YSYEKL. Trimming removed 4 bases at V and 3 bases at J, with 13 bases between. The CDR3 is 15 amino acids. The CDR3 region has the DNA TGCGCCAGCAGCCCGCAGGGATTGGACAAAAACATTCAGTACTTC. As protein: CASSPQGLDKNIQYF.

Here the CDR3 reads CASSFPGTNYGYTF. In nucleotides, the CDR3 is TGTGCCAGCAGCTTCCCAGGGACTAACTATGGCTACACCTTC. The chain links TRBV5-6 to TRBJ1-2; tentative D call: TRBD1 (5 bases). Trimming pared 2 bases from V and 0 bases from J, leaving 8 bases between. From germline, CDR1 is SGHDT and CDR2 YYEEEE. The CDR3 extends over 14 amino acids.

V is TRBV15 and J is TRBJ2-5; D is undetermined. The V end lost 3 bases, the J end lost 2 bases, and 10 bases lay between the germline ends. CDR3 size: 14 residues. CDR1 and CDR2 (germline): LNHNV, YYDKDF (reference sequence). In DNA, the CDR3 is TGTGCCACCAGCAGGCAGGTGCTACAAGAGACCCAGTACTTC. Translated, it gives CATSRQVLQETQYF.

This chain uses TRBV9 with TRBJ1-2; D is uncertain. CDR3 length equals 16 residues. V gave up 7 bases and J gave up 3 bases, with 22 bases separating them. Germline CDR1 reads SGDLS; CDR2 reads YYNGEE. Written as DNA, the CDR3 is TGTGCCAGCCAACAAGGGCCCCAGCGGGTGGACTATGGCTACACCTTC. It translates to CASQQGPQRVDYGYTF.

This clone has just one count. In nucleotides, the CDR3 is TGTGCCAGCAGCTTTTACATTAATTCACCCCTCCACTTT. It translates to CASSFYINSPLHF. The chain links TRBV5-8 to TRBJ1-6, with D unresolved. Per germline, CDR1 SGHTS and CDR2 YDEGEE. The CDR3 sequence is 13 residues long. V was pared by 2 bases and J by 6 bases, with 6 bases between.

The CDR3: CASSGGLTLRETQYF. CDR3 in DNA: TGTGCCAGCAGCGGGGGCTTGACCTTACGCGAGACCCAGTACTTC. This sequence joins TRBV5-4 and TRBJ2-5, with D perhaps TRBD1 (6 bases). V was trimmed by 4 bases and J by 5 bases, leaving 18 bases between them. The CDR3 loop spans 15 amino acids. Germline values: CDR1 SGHNT, CDR2 YYREEE (reference sequence).

The chain is built from TRBV10-3 and TRBJ2-5; 7 nucleotides line up with TRBD2. The V gene's germline CDR1 is ENHRY and CDR2 SYGVKD. Trimming cost V 6 bases and J 5 bases; bases outside gene matches: 9. CDR3 length equals 14 residues. The CDR3 nucleotides are TGTGCCATCAGATATTGGTGGGGAGGGGAGACCCAGTACTTC. Amino acids: CAIRYWWGGETQYF.

This sequence joins TRBV29-1 and TRBJ2-3; 7 bases agree with TRBD1. V was pared by 6 bases and J by 2 bases, with 8 bases of the junction left unmatched. The CDR3 runs 14 residues. Germline assignment: CDR1 SQVTM and CDR2 ANQGSEA. The CDR3 reads CSVGLQGYTDTQYF. The DNA for the CDR3 is TGCAGCGTGGGTCTACAGGGGTACACAGATACGCAGTATTTT.

The chain links TRBV10-2 to TRBJ1-1; D call uncertain. Germline values: CDR1 WSHSY, CDR2 SAAADI. This CDR3 has 11 residues. Trimming removed 4 bases from V and 4 bases from J, with 4 bases in between. The CDR3 reads CASSGPTEAFF. CDR3 coding DNA: TGCGCCAGCAGTGGGCCCACTGAAGCTTTCTTT.

The chain recombines TRBV29-1 with TRBJ2-2, with TRBD1 as a possible D gene (5 bases). This CDR3 has 12 amino acids. The V end lost 6 bases, the J end lost 10 bases, and 15 bases lay between the germline ends. The germline gives CDR1 SQVTM, CDR2 ANQGSEA. This chain's CDR3 is CSVLDTLTELFF. As DNA, the CDR3 is TGCAGCGTCCTGGACACTCTCACGGAGCTGTTTTTT.

The V gene is TRBV7-3, the J gene TRBJ2-3; TRBD2 matches at 7 bases. V was pared by 6 bases and J by 1 base, with 10 bases of the junction left unmatched. This CDR3 comprises 16 residues. Germline V gene lookup returns CDR1 SGHTA and CDR2 FQGTGA. CDR3 sequence reads: CASSLSGLAGTDTQYF. CDR3 in DNA: TGTGCCAGCAGTCTTAGCGGGCTGGCGGGCACAGATACGCAGTATTTT.

The J gene is TRBJ2-2, the V gene TRBV10-2; 10 nucleotides agree with TRBD2. V lost 6 bases and J lost 4; bases outside the gene matches: 2. Germline V gene data show CDR1 as WSHSY and CDR2 as SAAADI. The CDR3 loop spans 14 amino acids. The CDR3, as DNA: TGCGCCAGCAGCCTAGCGGGAGCCACCGGGGAGCTGTTTTTT. Translation gives CASSLAGATGELFF.

This rearrangement joins TRBV4-3 to TRBJ2-2, with TRBD1 matching 8 bases. The CDR3 contains 15 residues. V lost 0 bases, J lost 9 bases, and 6 bases stayed unmatched. CDR1 and CDR2 (germline): LGHNA, YSLEER. Here the CDR3 reads CASSQDRQGSRELFF. The CDR3 DNA follows: TGCGCCAGCAGCCAAGACCGACAGGGGAGTCGGGAGCTGTTTTTT.

This chain links TRBV5-1 with TRBJ2-7; D ambiguous. Germline lookup yields CDR1 SGHRS and CDR2 YFSETQ. V was pared by 0 bases and J by 4 bases, with 11 bases between. The CDR3 loop spans 14 amino acids. Written as DNA, the CDR3 is TGCGCCAGCAGCTTGGACGGGTCCACATACGAGCAGTACTTC. Its protein is CASSLDGSTYEQYF.

The chain combines TRBV30 with TRBJ2-7; a possible D gene is TRBD2 (5 bases). Germline CDR1 and CDR2: GTSNPN and SVGIG (reference sequence). The CDR3 covers 12 residues. Trimming took 8 bases from V and 3 from J, leaving 14 bases between them. The CDR3 DNA is TGTGCCAGCGGCGGCTCAGTCTACGAGCAGTACTTC. It codes for CASGGSVYEQYF.

The chain links TRBV18 to TRBJ1-2; 7 bases align to TRBD1. This CDR3 comprises 12 residues. The germline V gene has CDR1 KGHSH and CDR2 LQKENI. Trimming at V came to 5 bases and at J to 8 bases, leaving 5 bases not matched to a gene. The CDR3 DNA is TGTGCCAGCTCAAAAGGACAGGCAGGCTACACCTTC. Its protein product is CASSKGQAGYTF.

This chain links TRBV5-1 with TRBJ1-2; perhaps TRBD1 as D (5 bases). The germline CDR1 and CDR2 sequences are SGHRS and YFSETQ. Trimming stripped 3 bases from V and 2 bases from J, with 11 bases between. The CDR3 consists of 14 residues. The DNA of the CDR3 is TGCGCCAGCAGCTCGGACGGACAAAACTATGGCTACACCTTC. Translating it yields CASSSDGQNYGYTF.

This sequence joins TRBV7-9 and TRBJ2-5, with 7 positions matching TRBD1. This CDR3 contains 14 residues. The germline CDR1 and CDR2 sequences are SEHNR and FQNEAQ (reference sequence). Trimming took 5 bases from V and 5 from J; bases not matched to a gene: 8. CDR3 DNA sequence: TGTGCCAGCAGCACCCGACAGGGAAGGGAGACCCAGTACTTC. Translating gives CASSTRQGRETQYF.

This chain joins TRBV3-1 (or the pseudogene TRBV3-2) and TRBJ1-1, with 7 nucleotides matching TRBD1. The CDR3 covers 13 residues. Germline-derived CDR1 and CDR2 are LGHDT and YNNKEL (reference sequence). V lost 8 bases and J lost 4; bases outside the gene matches: 7. DNA for the CDR3: TGTGCCAGCGGCCGCCAGGGGGTCACTGAAGCTTTCTTT. It translates to CASGRQGVTEAFF.

The chain recombines TRBV7-3 with TRBJ1-1; D call uncertain. Germline V CDR1 and CDR2: SGHTA, FQGTGA. The CDR3 is 12 residues long. Trimming took 5 bases from V and 5 from J, leaving 9 bases between them. CDR3 nucleotide sequence: TGTGCCAGCAGCGCCGGGATGACTGAAGCTTTCTTT. Protein product: CASSAGMTEAFF. The whole variable domain, remainder taken from reference TRBV7-3 and TRBJ1-1, is GAGVSQTPSNKVTEKGKYVELRCDPISGHTALYWYRQSLGQGPEFLIYFQGTGAADDSGLPNDRFFAVRPEGSVSTLKIQRTERGDSAVYLCASSAGMTEAFFGQGTRLTVV.

V is TRBV5-1 and J is TRBJ2-2; tentatively, D is TRBD1 (6 bases). V was shortened by 0 bases and J by 4 bases, with 10 bases between the two germline ends. The CDR3 consists of 15 residues. Per germline, CDR1 SGHRS and CDR2 YFSETQ. The CDR3: CASSLEVRGTGELFF. Here the CDR3 DNA reads TGCGCCAGCAGCTTGGAAGTCAGGGGCACCGGGGAGCTGTTTTTT.

CDR3 DNA sequence: TGTGCCAGCAGCCTCAGGACAGGGGGAGGCCAGCCCCAGCATTTT. This gives the protein CASSLRTGGGQPQHF. The chain recombines TRBV6-5 with TRBJ1-5; 10 nucleotides align to TRBD1. Germline CDR1 MNHEY, CDR2 SVGAGI. The CDR3 loop spans 15 amino acids. Trimming took 6 bases from V and 7 from J; bases not matched to a gene: 9.